The 5 T cell receptor beta chains below were found in one sample sequenced in a study of response to subunit inactivated influenza vaccine listed by TCRdb under 2018. The library was obtained by RT-PCR. These reads were obtained on an Illumina HiSeq 2500. The public reads were run again by TCRdb, first through fastp at Q25 and then through MiXCR, and only productive beta chains were kept. Rows are unified per CDR3 protein, each entry keeping the most common DNA and genes. For this sample the table gives around 750,000 distinct CDR3 sequences, of which 20% to 25% were detected only once. The biggest ten clones account for roughly 10% of the sample. This material consisted of PBMCs from blood, taken more than 4 days after vaccination. The receptors stem from a man between 45 and 60 years old who received an inactivated influenza vaccine. Donor details come from another sample of the same person, matched by shared clones.

In this sample, this clonotype turned up a few times. The chain couples TRBV12-3 or TRBV12-4 to TRBJ1-6; possibly TRBD1 for D (6 bases). V lost 5 bases to trimming and J lost 10 bases, with 9 bases between them. The CDR3 covers 12 residues. The CDR3 nucleotides are TGTGCCAGCAGTCCCAGGGGATCACCCCTCCACTTT. Protein sequence: CASSPRGSPLHF.

This rearrangement joins TRBV20-1 to TRBJ2-2, with D possibly TRBD2 on 5 matching bases. The CDR3 has 13 residues. V lost 6 bases to trimming and J lost 4 bases, with 12 bases between them. Germline CDR1 and CDR2: DFQATT and SNEGSKA (reference sequence). DNA of the CDR3: TGCAGTGCCAGACGGAGGTTCACCGGGGAGCTGTTTTTT. Residues: CSARRRFTGELFF.

The chain employs TRBV4-3 and TRBJ2-1; the D gene is possibly TRBD1 (6 bases). This CDR3 contains 17 residues. Germline CDR1 is LGHNA and CDR2 is YSLEER. V was trimmed by 1 base and J by 6 bases, leaving 19 bases between them. The chain's CDR3 is CASSQAYSQGLSNEQFF. The CDR3 DNA is TGCGCCAGCAGCCAAGCGTACTCTCAGGGGTTGAGCAATGAGCAGTTCTTC.

This chain uses TRBV2 with TRBJ2-1; tentatively, D is TRBD1 or TRBD2 (5 bases each). The CDR3 totals 13 residues. From germline, CDR1 is SNHLY and CDR2 FYNNEI. V lost 7 bases to trimming and J lost 4 bases, with 11 bases between them. CDR3 in DNA: TGTGCCAGCACGAGGGGCGTGTACAATGAGCAGTTCTTC. Translation: CASTRGVYNEQFF.

The V call is TRBV10-3, the J call TRBJ1-2; possible D gene TRBD1, 6 bases. The CDR3 contains 13 residues. Trimming took 10 bases from V and 7 from J, leaving 19 bases between them. Per germline, CDR1 ENHRY and CDR2 SYGVKD. The CDR3 region has the DNA TGTGCCACCAGCCAGCCAGGGGTCGGTGGCTACACCTTC. The encoded protein is CATSQPGVGGYTF.